Given below is one T cell receptor beta chain in context. Expressed TCRB transcripts were sequenced after all isolated RNA was converted to cDNA. Libraries were prepared by immunoSEQ multiplex PCR; TCRdb keeps only in-frame clonotypes and omits some of them. The data show over 700,000 clones, roughly a sixth seen once. The data belong to a study of beta chain features in type 1 diabetes. The CDR3 has 11 residues. V lost 6 bases and J lost 5, with 5 bases in between. CDR1 and CDR2 (germline): LGHNT, FRNRAP. The specimen sequenced was naive CD4+ T cells from blood. This chain joins TRBV12-5 and TRBJ2-1, with D hard to call. This receptor was taken from a woman aged 18 to 35 in good health. The CDR3, as DNA: TGTGCTAGTGGAACAAACAATGAGCAGTTCTTC. Protein sequence: CASGTNNEQFF.